This T cell receptor (beta chain) stems from a study of early T cells in non-severe SARS-CoV-2 infection. Study-level background: Unsorted whole-blood RNA was sequenced in bulk, leaving chains unpaired.

Individual cDNA molecules were tagged with unique molecular identifiers, the study reported. TCRdb fed the 5' RACE reads into MiXCR, producing one record per CDR3 protein. The repertoire has 25,000 to 30,000 distinct CDR3 sequences, approximately 5.3% of them found once; the top ten carry around 5.2%. This clonotype was picked up many times. The antigen is undetermined. Notes on the study in general: The VDJdb matching leaned toward anti-spike CD8 responses and overlooked private and CD4 specificities.

V lost 3 bases to trimming and J lost 9 bases, with 16 bases between them. Germline CDR1 is SGHRS and CDR2 is YFSETQ. The CDR3 length is 13 residues. The clonotype originates from an adult who was a healthcare worker with PCR-confirmed SARS-CoV-2 infection or an uninfected control (not recorded which). Material for sequencing was whole blood. The chain joins TRBV5-1 to TRBJ2-7; the D gene could be TRBD1 or TRBD2 (5 bases each). CDR3 nucleotides: TGCGCCAGCAGCTACGCCGGGACCCTTTCGCAGTACTTC. Encoded protein: CASSYAGTLSQYF.